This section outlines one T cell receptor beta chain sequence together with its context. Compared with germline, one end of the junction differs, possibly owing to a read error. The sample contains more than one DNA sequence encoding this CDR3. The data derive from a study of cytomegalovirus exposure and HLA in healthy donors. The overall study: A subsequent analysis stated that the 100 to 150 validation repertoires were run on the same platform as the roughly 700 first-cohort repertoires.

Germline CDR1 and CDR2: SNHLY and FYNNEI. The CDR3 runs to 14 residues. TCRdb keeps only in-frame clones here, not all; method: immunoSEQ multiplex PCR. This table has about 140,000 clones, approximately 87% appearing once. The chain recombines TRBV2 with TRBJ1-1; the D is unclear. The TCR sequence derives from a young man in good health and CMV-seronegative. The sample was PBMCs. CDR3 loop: CASSGRLVNTEAFF. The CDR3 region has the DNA TGTGCTAGCAGTGGAAGACTCGTGAACACTGAAGCTTTCTTT.